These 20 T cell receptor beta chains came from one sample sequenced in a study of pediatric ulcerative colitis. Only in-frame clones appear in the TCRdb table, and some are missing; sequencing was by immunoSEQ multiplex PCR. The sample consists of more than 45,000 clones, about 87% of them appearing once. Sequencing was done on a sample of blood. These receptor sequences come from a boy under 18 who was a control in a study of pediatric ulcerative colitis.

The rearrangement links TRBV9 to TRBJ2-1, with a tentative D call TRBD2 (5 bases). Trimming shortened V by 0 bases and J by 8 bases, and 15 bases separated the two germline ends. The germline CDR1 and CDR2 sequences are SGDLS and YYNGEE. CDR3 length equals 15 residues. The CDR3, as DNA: TGTGCCAGCAGCGTAGTCGAAGGGAGTAGGGATGAGCAGTTCTTC. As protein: CASSVVEGSRDEQFF. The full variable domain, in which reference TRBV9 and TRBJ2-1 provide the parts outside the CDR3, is DSGVTQTPKHLITATGQRVTLRCSPRSGDLSVYWYQQSLDQGLQFLIQYYNGEERAKGNILERFSAQQFPDLHSELNLSSLELGDSALYFCASSVVEGSRDEQFFGPGTRLTVL.

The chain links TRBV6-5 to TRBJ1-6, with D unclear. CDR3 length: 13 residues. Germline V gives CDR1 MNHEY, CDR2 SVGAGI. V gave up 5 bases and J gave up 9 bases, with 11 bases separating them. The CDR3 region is CASSEARRSPLHF. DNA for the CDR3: TGTGCCAGCAGTGAAGCGCGACGTTCACCCCTCCACTTT.

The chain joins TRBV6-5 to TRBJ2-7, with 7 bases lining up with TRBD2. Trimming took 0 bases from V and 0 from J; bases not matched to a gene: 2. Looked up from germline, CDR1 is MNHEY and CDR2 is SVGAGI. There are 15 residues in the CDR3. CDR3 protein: CASSYSGGSSYEQYF. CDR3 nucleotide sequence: TGTGCCAGCAGTTACTCGGGCGGGAGCTCCTACGAGCAGTACTTC.

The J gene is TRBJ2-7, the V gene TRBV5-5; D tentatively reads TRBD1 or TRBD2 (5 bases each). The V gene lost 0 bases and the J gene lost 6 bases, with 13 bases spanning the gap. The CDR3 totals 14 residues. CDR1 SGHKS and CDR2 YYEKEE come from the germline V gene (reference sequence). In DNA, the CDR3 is TGTGCCAGCAGCTTGGCCTTCGAAGGGACCGAGCAGTACTTC. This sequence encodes CASSLAFEGTEQYF.

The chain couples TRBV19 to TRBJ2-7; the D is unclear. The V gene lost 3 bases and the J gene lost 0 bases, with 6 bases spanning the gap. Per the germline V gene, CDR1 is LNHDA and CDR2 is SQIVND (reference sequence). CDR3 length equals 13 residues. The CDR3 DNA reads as TGTGCCAGTAGTATTGGCTCCTCCTACGAGCAGTACTTC. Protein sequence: CASSIGSSYEQYF.

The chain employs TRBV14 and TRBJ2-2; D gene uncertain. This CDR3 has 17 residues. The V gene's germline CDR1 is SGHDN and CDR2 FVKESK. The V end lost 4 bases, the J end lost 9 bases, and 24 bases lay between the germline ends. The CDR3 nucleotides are TGTGCCAGCAGCCCATTCGGATCGTTTGTGGGATCGAGGGAGCTGTTTTTT. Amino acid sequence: CASSPFGSFVGSRELFF.

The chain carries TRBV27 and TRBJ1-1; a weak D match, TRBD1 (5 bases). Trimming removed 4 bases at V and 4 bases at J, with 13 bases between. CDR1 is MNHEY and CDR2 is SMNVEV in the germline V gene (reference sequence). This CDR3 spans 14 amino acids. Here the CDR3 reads CASSSGSSSTEAFF. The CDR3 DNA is TGTGCCAGCAGTTCAGGGTCATCGAGCACTGAAGCTTTCTTT.

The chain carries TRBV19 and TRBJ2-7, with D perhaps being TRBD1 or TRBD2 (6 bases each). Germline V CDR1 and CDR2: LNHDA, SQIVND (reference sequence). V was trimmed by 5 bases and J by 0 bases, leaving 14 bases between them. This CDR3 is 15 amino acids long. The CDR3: CASSAREDSSYEQYF. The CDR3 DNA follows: TGTGCCAGTAGTGCCAGGGAGGACAGCTCCTACGAGCAGTACTTC. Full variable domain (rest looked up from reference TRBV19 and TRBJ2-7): DGGITQSPKYLFRKEGQNVTLSCEQNLNHDAMYWYRQDPGQGLRLIYYSQIVNDFQKGDIAEGYSVSREKKESFPLTVTSAQKNPTAFYLCASSAREDSSYEQYFGPGTRLTVT.

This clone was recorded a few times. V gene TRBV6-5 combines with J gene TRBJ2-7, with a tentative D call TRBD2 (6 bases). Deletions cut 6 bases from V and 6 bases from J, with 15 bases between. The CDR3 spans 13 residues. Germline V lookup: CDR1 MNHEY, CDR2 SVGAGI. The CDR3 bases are TGTGCCAGCAGCCGGGACTTACTCGGCGAGCAGTACTTC. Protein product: CASSRDLLGEQYF.

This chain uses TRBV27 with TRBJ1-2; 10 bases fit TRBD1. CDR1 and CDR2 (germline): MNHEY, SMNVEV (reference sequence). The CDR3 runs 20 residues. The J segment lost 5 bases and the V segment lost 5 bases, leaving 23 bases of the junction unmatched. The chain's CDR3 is CASSARSRDRGILLGYGYTF. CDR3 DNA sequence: TGTGCCAGCAGTGCCAGGTCCCGGGACAGGGGAATATTACTGGGGTATGGCTACACCTTC.

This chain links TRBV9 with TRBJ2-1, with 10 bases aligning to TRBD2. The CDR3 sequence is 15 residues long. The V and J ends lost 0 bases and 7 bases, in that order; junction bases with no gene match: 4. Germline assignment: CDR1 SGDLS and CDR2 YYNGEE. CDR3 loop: CASSVEAGGLNEQFF. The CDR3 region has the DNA TGTGCCAGCAGCGTAGAAGCGGGGGGGCTTAATGAGCAGTTCTTC.

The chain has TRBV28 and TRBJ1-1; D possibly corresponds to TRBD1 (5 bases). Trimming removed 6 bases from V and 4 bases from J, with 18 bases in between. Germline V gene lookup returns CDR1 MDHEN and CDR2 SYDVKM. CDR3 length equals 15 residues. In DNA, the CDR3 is TGTGCCAGCAGCGCCGGGGGGGAGCGAGGCACTGAAGCTTTCTTT. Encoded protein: CASSAGGERGTEAFF.

The CDR3 bases are TGTGCCAGCAGTCTAAGGGGGCCTAGCACAGATACGCAGTATTTT. Its protein is CASSLRGPSTDTQYF. This chain joins TRBV7-8 and TRBJ2-3; 7 bases agree with TRBD1. The CDR3 length is 15 residues. Per the germline V gene, CDR1 is SGHVS and CDR2 is FQNEAQ. V dropped 6 bases and J dropped 0; count of bases not matched to a gene: 6.

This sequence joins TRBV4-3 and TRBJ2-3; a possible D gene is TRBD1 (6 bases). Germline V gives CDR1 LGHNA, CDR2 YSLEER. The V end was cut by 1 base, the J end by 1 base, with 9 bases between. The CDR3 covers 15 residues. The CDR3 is CASSQGAGGTDTQYF. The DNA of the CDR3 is TGCGCCAGCAGCCAAGGAGCAGGGGGCACAGATACGCAGTATTTT.

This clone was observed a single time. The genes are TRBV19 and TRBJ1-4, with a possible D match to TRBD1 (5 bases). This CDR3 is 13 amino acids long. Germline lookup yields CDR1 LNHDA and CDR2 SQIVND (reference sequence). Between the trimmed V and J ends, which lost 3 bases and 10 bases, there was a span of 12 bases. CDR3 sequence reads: CASSMTTGGKLFF. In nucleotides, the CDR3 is TGTGCCAGTAGTATGACTACTGGGGGAAAACTGTTTTTT.

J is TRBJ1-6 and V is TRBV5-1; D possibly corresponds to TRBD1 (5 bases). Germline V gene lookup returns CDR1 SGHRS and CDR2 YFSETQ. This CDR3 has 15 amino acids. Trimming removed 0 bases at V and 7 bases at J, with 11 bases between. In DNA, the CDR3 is TGCGCCAGCAGCTTGGTCGCAGGGTTGAATTCACCCCTCCACTTT. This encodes CASSLVAGLNSPLHF.

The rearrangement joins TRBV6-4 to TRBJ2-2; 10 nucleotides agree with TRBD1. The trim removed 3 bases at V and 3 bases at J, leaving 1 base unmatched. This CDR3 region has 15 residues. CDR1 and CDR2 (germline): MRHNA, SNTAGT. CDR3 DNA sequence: TGTGCCAGCAGTGAAGGACAGGGGGACACCGGGGAGCTGTTTTTT. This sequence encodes CASSEGQGDTGELFF.

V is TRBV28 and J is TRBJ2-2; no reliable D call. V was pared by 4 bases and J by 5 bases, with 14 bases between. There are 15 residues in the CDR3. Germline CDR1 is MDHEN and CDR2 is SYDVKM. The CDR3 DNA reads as TGTGCCAGCAGTTCGCGCACACTACATACCGGGGAGCTGTTTTTT. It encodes CASSSRTLHTGELFF.

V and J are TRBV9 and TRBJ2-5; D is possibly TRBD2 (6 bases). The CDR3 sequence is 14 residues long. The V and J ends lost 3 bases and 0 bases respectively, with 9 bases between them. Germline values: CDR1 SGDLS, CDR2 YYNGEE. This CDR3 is CASSASSDQETQYF. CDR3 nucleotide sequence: TGTGCCAGCAGCGCGTCTAGCGACCAAGAGACCCAGTACTTC.

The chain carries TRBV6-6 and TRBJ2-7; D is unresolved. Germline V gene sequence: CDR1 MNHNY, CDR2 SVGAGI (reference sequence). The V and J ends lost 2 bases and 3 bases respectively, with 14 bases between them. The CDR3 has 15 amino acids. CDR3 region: CASSYTVGVLYEQYF. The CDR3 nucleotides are TGTGCCAGCAGTTACACAGTTGGGGTCCTCTACGAGCAGTACTTC.